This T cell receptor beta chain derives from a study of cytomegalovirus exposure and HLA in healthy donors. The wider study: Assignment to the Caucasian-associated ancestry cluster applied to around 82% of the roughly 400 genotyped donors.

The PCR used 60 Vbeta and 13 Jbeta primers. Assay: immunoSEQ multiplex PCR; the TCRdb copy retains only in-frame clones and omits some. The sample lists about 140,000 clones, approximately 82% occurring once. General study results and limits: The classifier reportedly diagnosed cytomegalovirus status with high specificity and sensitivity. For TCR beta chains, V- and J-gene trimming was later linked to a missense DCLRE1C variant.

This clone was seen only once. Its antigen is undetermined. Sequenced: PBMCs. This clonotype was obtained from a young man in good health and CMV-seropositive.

The DNA of the CDR3 is TGTGCCAGCAGTGGAGCCAGGGCTAATAATTCACCCCTCCACTTT. Residues: CASSGARANNSPLHF. The chain carries TRBV2 and TRBJ1-6, with a possible D match to TRBD1 (5 bases). V dropped 4 bases and J dropped 5 bases, with 12 bases sitting between them. Looked up from germline, CDR1 is SNHLY and CDR2 is FYNNEI. This CDR3 has 15 residues.